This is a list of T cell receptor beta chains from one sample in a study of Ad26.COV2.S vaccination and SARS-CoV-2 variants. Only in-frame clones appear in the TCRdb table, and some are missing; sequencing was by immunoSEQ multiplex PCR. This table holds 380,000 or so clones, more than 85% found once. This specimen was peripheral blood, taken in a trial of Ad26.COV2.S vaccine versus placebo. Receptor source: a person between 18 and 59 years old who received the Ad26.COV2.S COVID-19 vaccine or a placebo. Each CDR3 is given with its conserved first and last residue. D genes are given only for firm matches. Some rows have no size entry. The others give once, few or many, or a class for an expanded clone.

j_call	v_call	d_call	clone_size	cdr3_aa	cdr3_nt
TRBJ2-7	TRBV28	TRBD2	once	CASSSLLAGVSYEQYF	TGTGCCAGCAGTTCTCTCTTAGCGGGAGTTTCCTACGAGCAGTACTTC
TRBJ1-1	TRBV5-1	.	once	CASRDPGNTEAFF	TGCGCCAGCAGGGATCCCGGGAACACTGAAGCTTTCTTT
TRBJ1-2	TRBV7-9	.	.	CASSSVSGDYGYTF	TGTGCCAGCAGCTCGGTCTCGGGGGACTATGGCTACACCTTC
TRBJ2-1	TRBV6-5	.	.	CASRPDSRTYNEQFF	TGTGCCAGCAGACCTGACAGCCGCACCTACAATGAGCAGTTCTTC
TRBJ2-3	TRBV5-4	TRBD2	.	CASSRKTSGTKLTDTQYF	TGTGCCAGCAGCCGCAAGACTAGCGGGACCAAGCTCACAGATACGCAGTATTTT
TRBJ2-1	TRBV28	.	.	CASSLGTKRGRRYNEQFF	TGTGCCAGCAGTTTAGGGACGAAAAGGGGCAGAAGATACAATGAGCAGTTCTTC
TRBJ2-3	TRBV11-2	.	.	CASTEIPNDTQYF	TGTGCCAGCACCGAAATACCGAATGATACGCAGTATTTT
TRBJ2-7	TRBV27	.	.	CASRSGIEQYF	TGTGCCAGCAGATCAGGGATTGAGCAGTACTTC
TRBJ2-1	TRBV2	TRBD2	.	CASSGVLAGGPSSGDEQFF	TGTGCCAGCAGTGGTGTTTTAGCGGGAGGGCCTTCATCGGGCGATGAGCAGTTCTTC
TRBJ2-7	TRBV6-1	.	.	CASSEHGGTYEQYF	TGTGCCAGCAGTGAACACGGGGGAACCTACGAGCAGTACTTC
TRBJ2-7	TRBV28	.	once	CASRTPTYEQYF	TGTGCCAGCAGGACACCGACCTACGAGCAGTACTTC
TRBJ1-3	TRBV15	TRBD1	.	CATKSDRVGNTIYF	TGTGCCACCAAATCGGACAGGGTTGGAAACACCATATATTTT
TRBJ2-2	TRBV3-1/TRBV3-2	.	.	CASSRTARTGELFF	TGTGCCAGCAGCCGGACAGCCCGAACCGGGGAGCTGTTTTTT
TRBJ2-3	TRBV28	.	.	CASSLSSRDPTDTQYF	TGTGCCAGCAGTTTATCTTCGCGGGACCCCACAGATACGCAGTATTTT
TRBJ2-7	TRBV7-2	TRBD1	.	CASSPRGLAYEQYF	TGTGCCAGCAGCCCGAGGGGGCTCGCCTACGAGCAGTACTTC
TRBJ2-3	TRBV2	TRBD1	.	CASSEGAGGWSTDTQYF	TGTGCCAGCAGTGAAGGGGCAGGGGGCTGGAGCACAGATACGCAGTATTTT
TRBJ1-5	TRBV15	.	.	CATSRDRAGNQPQHF	TGTGCCACCAGCAGAGACCGGGCGGGAAATCAGCCCCAGCATTTT
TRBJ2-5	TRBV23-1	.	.	CASSHPKGNQETQYF	TGCGCCAGCAGTCACCCCAAGGGAAACCAAGAGACCCAGTACTTC
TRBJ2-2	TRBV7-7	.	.	CASSPRTANTGELFF	TGTGCTAGCAGCCCCAGGACTGCTAACACCGGGGAGCTGTTTTTT
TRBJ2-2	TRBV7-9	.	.	CASSRAGPNTGELFF	TGTGCCAGCAGCCGAGCGGGCCCGAACACCGGGGAGCTGTTTTTT
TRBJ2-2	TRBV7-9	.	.	CASSLGGLNTGELFF	TGTGCCAGCAGCTTGGGGGGGCTGAACACCGGGGAGCTGTTTTTT
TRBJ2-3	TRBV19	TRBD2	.	CARPGLAGGTDTQYF	TGTGCCAGGCCGGGACTAGCGGGGGGAACAGATACGCAGTATTTT